The 28 T cell receptor beta chains below come from one sample, sequenced in a study of neurological immune-mediated disorders. TCRdb independently ran MiXCR on the 5' RACE reads; one entry per CDR3 protein. The profile covers tens of thousands of distinct CDR3 sequences, with roughly 2.6% appearing a single time and roughly 1.2% taken by the ten largest. Source material: PBMCs. The receptor source for this set is a woman aged 25-40 years with multiple sclerosis.

In this sample, this clonotype turned up many times. J is TRBJ2-7 and V is TRBV6-1; D call uncertain. This CDR3 comprises 14 residues. Germline-derived CDR1 and CDR2 are MNHNS and SASEGT. V lost 3 bases to trimming and J lost 0 bases, with 9 bases between them. For the CDR3, the DNA is TGTGCCAGCAGTGACGGACCGAGCTCCTACGAGCAGTACTTC. Its protein product is CASSDGPSSYEQYF.

This clonotype was picked up many times. The chain uses TRBV10-3 and TRBJ1-2; 7 bases align to TRBD1. The CDR3 is 15 amino acids. Germline V gives CDR1 ENHRY, CDR2 SYGVKD. After removal of 10 bases from V and 5 bases from J, the junction contained 16 bases not matched to a gene. The CDR3 DNA is TGTGCCACCTGGAGGTCCGGGGGCAGGGGGTATGGCTACACCTTC. Amino acid sequence: CATWRSGGRGYGYTF.

The table lists this clonotype with many counts. The chain couples TRBV6-6 to TRBJ1-4, with a weak D call TRBD1 (6 bases). V lost 2 bases and J 4 bases, leaving 11 bases between the germline ends. Germline V gene sequence: CDR1 MNHNY, CDR2 SVGAGI (reference sequence). The CDR3 sequence is 15 residues long. CDR3 residues: CASSYGQGNNEKLFF. CDR3 bases: TGTGCCAGCAGTTACGGGCAGGGGAATAATGAAAAACTGTTTTTT.

This rearrangement joins TRBV28 to TRBJ1-1; D might be TRBD1 (5 bases). Germline lookup yields CDR1 MDHEN and CDR2 SYDVKM. The CDR3 spans 15 residues. With 6 bases removed from V and 4 bases from J, the gap between germline ends came to 18 bases. The CDR3 reads CASRGRTQRSTEAFF. In DNA, the CDR3 is TGTGCCAGCAGGGGGCGAACCCAACGGAGCACTGAAGCTTTCTTT. The whole variable domain, filled in from reference TRBV28 and TRBJ1-1, reads DVKVTQSSRYLVKRTGEKVFLECVQDMDHENMFWYRQDPGLGLRLIYFSYDVKMKEKGDIPEGYSVSREKKERFSLILESASTNQTSMYLCASRGRTQRSTEAFFGQGTRLTVV.

This clonotype occurred many times. This chain connects TRBV12-3 or TRBV12-4 to TRBJ2-1; D call uncertain. V lost 3 bases and J 0 bases, leaving 6 bases between the germline ends. The CDR3 is 14 residues long. This CDR3 reads CASSFYSSYNEQFF. DNA for the CDR3: TGTGCCAGCAGTTTTTACAGCTCCTACAATGAGCAGTTCTTC.

This clonotype occurred a few times. V and J are TRBV3-1 and TRBJ2-5; 11 nucleotides line up with TRBD2. Germline trimming cut 3 bases from V and 4 bases from J; bases unmatched to any gene: 7. This CDR3 spans 16 amino acids. Germline assignment: CDR1 LGHDT and CDR2 YNNKEL (reference sequence). The DNA for the CDR3 is TGTGCCAGCAGCCAGTACCTAGCGGGAGGCCGAGAGACCCAGTACTTC. It codes for CASSQYLAGGRETQYF.

This clonotype came up many times. The DNA of the CDR3 is TGTGCCAGCAGCCCGCGGGGTGACTACGAGCAGTACTTC. This encodes CASSPRGDYEQYF. V and J are TRBV7-2 and TRBJ2-7; D might be TRBD2 (6 bases). V lost 5 bases, J lost 3 bases, and 11 bases lay in between. Per germline, CDR1 SGHTA and CDR2 FQGNSA. The length of the CDR3 is 13 residues.

The table lists this clonotype with many counts. The V call is TRBV5-1, the J call TRBJ2-1, with 10 bases aligning to TRBD1. This CDR3 is 14 amino acids long. Germline assignment: CDR1 SGHRS and CDR2 YFSETQ. The V gene end was trimmed by 3 bases and the J gene end by 5 bases; junction bases not matched to a gene: 2. CDR3 amino acids: CASSSDRGHNEQFF. DNA of the CDR3: TGCGCCAGCAGCTCTGACAGGGGGCACAATGAGCAGTTCTTC.

This clonotype came up many times. This chain joins TRBV10-1 and TRBJ2-2, with D unclear. Trimming pared 8 bases from V and 5 bases from J, leaving 18 bases between. The CDR3 sequence is 15 residues long. Germline V gene sequence: CDR1 WNHNN, CDR2 SYGVQD (reference sequence). CDR3 in DNA: TGCGCCAGCTCTGAGTCGGCATCGGTGACCGGGGAGCTGTTTTTT. Translated: CASSESASVTGELFF.

This clonotype was seen repeatedly, ten times or more. V gene TRBV12-3 or TRBV12-4 combines with J gene TRBJ1-2; TRBD1 matches 9 bases. This CDR3 region has 13 residues. The V gene end was trimmed by 6 bases and the J gene end by 6 bases; junction bases not matched to a gene: 5. The CDR3 spells CASSLTGGHGYTF. Written as DNA, the CDR3 is TGTGCCAGCAGCTTAACAGGGGGCCATGGCTACACCTTC.

This clonotype showed up many times. The J gene is TRBJ2-1, the V gene TRBV6-4; 10 nucleotides line up with TRBD2. Unmatched junction bases numbered 3, after V lost 4 bases and J lost 3 bases. This CDR3 spans 15 amino acids. Germline loops: CDR1 MRHNA, CDR2 SNTAGT. The chain's CDR3 is CASSAASGSYNEQFF. As DNA, the CDR3 is TGTGCCAGCAGTGCAGCTAGCGGGAGCTACAATGAGCAGTTCTTC.

Only a few counts were recorded for this clonotype. The chain has TRBV10-3 and TRBJ1-1, with D perhaps TRBD1 (5 bases). The length of the CDR3 is 18 residues. Trimming left V 5 bases short and J 0 bases short, with 22 bases between. Germline lookup yields CDR1 ENHRY and CDR2 SYGVKD. This CDR3 is CAISKGWDSETVNTEAFF. The CDR3 DNA follows: TGTGCCATCAGTAAAGGGTGGGATAGCGAGACAGTGAACACTGAAGCTTTCTTT.

This clonotype occurred many times. The chain combines TRBV11-2 with TRBJ2-3; TRBD2 matches 11 bases. CDR1 and CDR2 from the germline V gene are SGHAT and FQNNGV. Trimming at V came to 6 bases and at J to 10 bases, leaving 15 bases not matched to a gene. The CDR3 sequence is 16 residues long. CDR3 sequence reads: CASRNLTSGRGRAQYF. For the CDR3, the DNA is TGTGCCAGCAGGAACTTAACTAGCGGGAGAGGAAGGGCGCAGTATTTT.

At least ten counts were recorded for this clonotype. The genes are TRBV4-3 and TRBJ2-7; D might be TRBD1 or TRBD2, each matching 5 bases. Trimming shortened V by 1 base and J by 5 bases, and 15 bases separated the two germline ends. CDR3 length equals 15 residues. Germline-derived CDR1 and CDR2 are LGHNA and YSLEER. The CDR3 region has the DNA TGCGCCAGCAGCCAAGCGCGTGGGGGTCGAAACGAGCAGTACTTC. Translation gives CASSQARGGRNEQYF.

This clonotype was observed many times. This chain links TRBV5-1 with TRBJ1-1; 9 positions match TRBD1. Trimming at V came to 5 bases and at J to 6 bases, leaving 8 bases not matched to a gene. Germline CDR1 is SGHRS and CDR2 is YFSETQ. The CDR3 runs to 14 residues. The CDR3 nucleotides read TGCGCCAGCAGGTCCCGGGACAGGGTCCCTGAAGCTTTCTTT. It yields the protein CASRSRDRVPEAFF.

At least ten counts were recorded for this clonotype. The chain uses TRBV3-1 and TRBJ2-1; TRBD2 might be the D (6 bases). Trimming cost V 2 bases and J 2 bases, with 10 bases left between them. CDR1 is LGHDT and CDR2 is YNNKEL in the germline V gene (reference sequence). The CDR3 spans 15 residues. CDR3 region: CASSQKGGPYNEQFF. CDR3 DNA: TGTGCCAGCAGCCAAAAGGGAGGCCCCTACAATGAGCAGTTCTTC.

This clonotype was detected ten times or more. The V call is TRBV5-1, the J call TRBJ1-2, with D tentatively TRBD1 (5 bases). With 8 bases removed from V and 2 bases from J, the gap between germline ends came to 16 bases. The germline gives CDR1 SGHRS, CDR2 YFSETQ. CDR3 length: 14 amino acids. As DNA, the CDR3 is TGCGCCAGTTACACCGGGACTGTGAACTATGGCTACACCTTC. It encodes CASYTGTVNYGYTF.

This clonotype was counted at least ten times. The rearrangement joins TRBV12-3 or TRBV12-4 to TRBJ1-5; D might be TRBD1 (5 bases). Trimming took off 6 bases at V and 3 bases at J, with 9 bases between the two ends. The length of the CDR3 is 13 residues. The CDR3 nucleotides read TGTGCCAGCAGCTTGGACACCAATCAGCCCCAGCATTTT. Translation: CASSLDTNQPQHF.

This clonotype was seen many times. V is TRBV15 and J is TRBJ2-4, with TRBD1 matching 9 bases. Germline assignment: CDR1 LNHNV and CDR2 YYDKDF (reference sequence). The CDR3 sequence is 15 residues long. V lost 4 bases to trimming and J lost 9 bases; unmatched junction nucleotides: 10. CDR3: CATSKETGGSSIQYF. The CDR3 DNA reads TGTGCCACCAGCAAAGAAACAGGGGGCTCGAGCATTCAGTACTTC.

This clonotype was seen ten or more times. V and J are TRBV5-1 and TRBJ2-3, with TRBD2 matching over 8 bases. The CDR3 loop spans 15 amino acids. V lost 2 bases to trimming and J lost 2 bases; unmatched junction nucleotides: 4. Germline CDR1 SGHRS, CDR2 YFSETQ. In DNA, the CDR3 is TGCGCCAGCAGCTTCAGCGGGAGTACCACAGATACGCAGTATTTT. Protein product: CASSFSGSTTDTQYF.

This clonotype was counted at least ten times. This sequence joins TRBV15 and TRBJ2-1, with TRBD2 identical over 7 bases. V lost 1 base, J lost 4 bases, and 13 bases stayed unmatched. The V gene's germline CDR1 is LNHNV and CDR2 YYDKDF (reference sequence). CDR3 length: 18 amino acids. The CDR3 loop is CATSRALGAGEVYNEQFF. The DNA for the CDR3 is TGTGCCACCAGCAGAGCCTTAGGTGCGGGAGAGGTATACAATGAGCAGTTCTTC.

Many counts were recorded for this clonotype. The V and J genes are TRBV10-2 and TRBJ2-7; 7 nucleotides match TRBD2. The germline CDR1 and CDR2 sequences are WSHSY and SAAADI. The CDR3 extends over 13 amino acids. V was pared by 8 bases and J by 2 bases, with 6 bases of the junction left unmatched. CDR3 in amino acids: CASWEGGPYEQYF. CDR3 coding DNA: TGCGCCAGCTGGGAGGGAGGGCCCTACGAGCAGTACTTC.

This clonotype was observed at least ten times. The chain links TRBV6-6 to TRBJ1-1; D is possibly TRBD1 (5 bases). Germline CDR1 reads MNHNY; CDR2 reads SVGAGI (reference sequence). The CDR3 has 15 amino acids. V was trimmed by 10 bases and J by 1 base, leaving 19 bases between them. DNA of the CDR3: TGTGCCACCATGAGGATGGGACGGGAGAACACTGAAGCTTTCTTT. Its protein is CATMRMGRENTEAFF.

This clonotype was seen ten or more times. The rearrangement uses TRBV29-1 and TRBJ2-7; no definite D call. V was trimmed by 4 bases and J by 1 base, leaving 11 bases between them. In germline, CDR1 is SQVTM, CDR2 ANQGSEA. This CDR3 contains 13 residues. Here the CDR3 reads CSVVPEKSYEQYF. CDR3 nucleotide sequence: TGCAGCGTTGTACCAGAGAAATCCTACGAGCAGTACTTC.

In its sample, this clonotype was seen many times. The chain joins TRBV7-2 to TRBJ2-3, with 8 nucleotides matching TRBD2. The CDR3 runs to 16 residues. Germline assignment: CDR1 SGHTA and CDR2 FQGNSA. V was pared by 1 base and J by 1 base, with 4 bases of the junction left unmatched. The chain's CDR3 is CASSLGPLAGTDTQYF. The CDR3, as DNA: TGTGCCAGCAGCTTAGGTCCACTAGCGGGCACAGATACGCAGTATTTT.

This clonotype was seen ten or more times. CDR3 region: CASSQDRGYYEQYF. The CDR3 bases are TGCGCCAGCAGCCAAGACCGGGGGTACTACGAGCAGTACTTC. The rearrangement joins TRBV4-3 to TRBJ2-7; D possibly corresponds to TRBD2 (6 bases). Germline-derived CDR1 and CDR2 are LGHNA and YSLEER. This CDR3 has 14 residues. V lost 0 bases to trimming and J lost 3 bases, with 9 bases between them.

Concerning this clonotype: With a much larger clone just one base away, this may be a read error. The rearrangement uses TRBV6-2 or TRBV6-3 and TRBJ2-7; maybe TRBD2 (6 bases). This CDR3 has 15 amino acids. V was clipped by 0 bases and J by 2 bases, with 11 bases between them. Germline lookup yields CDR1 MNHEY and CDR2 SVGEGT. CDR3 sequence reads: CASSYSTTGAYEQYF. CDR3 sequence (DNA): TGTGCCAGCAGTTACTCGACGACGGGAGCCTACGAGCAGTACTTC.

This clonotype was detected ten times or more. The chain carries TRBV10-3 and TRBJ2-1; 9 nucleotides line up with TRBD1. Per the germline V gene, CDR1 is ENHRY and CDR2 is SYGVKD. The CDR3 runs 15 residues. With V trimmed by 0 bases and J by 5 bases, 2 bases remained unmatched. The CDR3 protein is CAISESDRGNNEQFF. The DNA of the CDR3 is TGTGCCATCAGTGAGTCCGACAGGGGGAACAATGAGCAGTTCTTC.